This T cell receptor (beta chain) was retrieved from a study of shared clonotypes between healthy human individuals. Looking at the study overall: CD8 memory received one plate per donor, CD8 naive two, CD4 memory three and CD4 naive three.

Whole-study results and caveats: Relative to their counterparts shared across all four donors, non-shared clonotypes exhibited diminished generation probabilities. What naive subsets generally showed was a larger estimated richness than memory subsets showed.

The CDR3 is 16 residues long. Looked up from germline, CDR1 is SEHNR and CDR2 is FQNEAQ (reference sequence). The ends lost 0 bases at V and 2 bases at J; junction bases unmatched: 3. Authors' methods: Junction-only sequences produced by ImmunoSEQ had no quality scores, so filtering differed. Generated by immunoSEQ multiplex PCR, the TCRdb table keeps only in-frame clones and is missing some. The V and J calls and clone size were taken over from that table, and D and trimming were inferred from the DNA. This sample carries about 2.1 million clones, approximately 92% of them seen once, and the ten largest clones take approximately 1.6%. As to this clone: Its antigen is as yet unknown.

CD45RO-negative, CCR7-selected cells formed the naive CD8 fraction, which excluded terminally differentiated effector memory CD45RA+ cells. This clonotype was obtained from a man aged 18 to 30 in good health. Some clones in this sample may be carry-over from other donors' samples. Sample: naive CD8+ T cells from PBMCs. The chain recombines TRBV7-9 with TRBJ2-3; 9 bases line up with TRBD1. The CDR3 sequence: CASSLAGTGSTDTQYF. The DNA of the CDR3 is TGTGCCAGCAGCTTAGCGGGGACAGGGTCCACAGATACGCAGTATTTT.